The rows below give T cell receptor beta chains drawn from one sample of a study of STAT5B mutations in CD4+ large granular lymphocyte leukemia. Method: immunoSEQ multiplex PCR; TCRdb's copy keeps in-frame clones and lacks some. Among some 27,000 clones listed, about 77% were seen once. The sequenced sample consisted of CD4+ T cells from blood buffy coats. The receptors were gathered from a human donor in good health. CDR3s include the opening cysteine and the closing phenylalanine or tryptophan. The D gene is left open where the match is weak. Not all rows give a size; the values are once, few, many and, for expanded clones, a class.

- | TRBJ2-7 | - | TRBV7-2 | CASSPDSFEQYF | TGTGCCAGCAGCCCCGACAGCTTCGAGCAGTACTTC
- | TRBJ2-7 | - | TRBV7-9 | CASSPPQGQPGPSYEQYF | TGTGCCAGCAGCCCTCCCCAAGGACAGCCAGGGCCCTCCTACGAGCAGTACTTC
- | TRBJ2-3 | - | TRBV5-1 | CASSPGRRADTQYF | TGCGCCAGCAGCCCAGGGCGCAGGGCAGATACGCAGTATTTT
TRBD2 | TRBJ2-3 | - | TRBV7-9 | CASSLLAGVLTDTQYF | TGTGCCAGCAGCTTACTAGCGGGAGTTTTGACAGATACGCAGTATTTT
- | TRBJ2-2 | - | TRBV14 | CASSPRLEMNTGELFF | TGTGCCAGCAGCCCGAGACTTGAGATGAACACCGGGGAGCTGTTTTTT
- | TRBJ2-7 | - | TRBV5-1 | CASSLAFWGEQYF | TGCGCCAGCAGCTTGGCCTTTTGGGGGGAGCAGTACTTC
- | TRBJ1-2 | - | TRBV7-2 | CASSLTENYGYTF | TGTGCCAGCAGCTTGACAGAAAACTATGGCTACACCTTC
TRBD2 | TRBJ2-7 | - | TRBV5-4 | CASSLALAGGYEQYF | TGTGCCAGCAGCTTGGCCTTAGCGGGAGGCTACGAGCAGTACTTC
- | TRBJ1-2 | - | TRBV9 | CASSATGLYGYTF | TGTGCCAGCAGCGCTACAGGGCTGTATGGCTACACCTTC
TRBD1 | TRBJ1-2 | - | TRBV5-1 | CASSLGQGDYGYTF | TGCGCCAGCAGCCTGGGACAGGGGGACTATGGCTACACCTTC
- | TRBJ2-5 | - | TRBV27 | CASSFGGRWETQYF | TGTGCCAGCAGTTTCGGGGGGCGGTGGGAGACCCAGTACTTC
- | TRBJ2-5 | - | TRBV5-4 | CASSSFSLQETQYF | TGTGCCAGCAGCTCATTTAGCCTTCAAGAGACCCAGTACTTC
TRBD1 | TRBJ2-4 | once | TRBV19 | CASSARDRITKNIQYF | TGTGCCAGTAGTGCCCGGGACAGGATAACCAAAAACATTCAGTACTTC
TRBD1 | TRBJ2-2 | - | TRBV10-3 | CAIRPGQGTGELFF | TGTGCCATCAGACCGGGACAGGGAACCGGGGAGCTGTTTTTT
- | TRBJ2-5 | - | TRBV30 | CAWKRVSETQYF | TGTGCCTGGAAGAGGGTTTCGGAGACCCAGTACTTC
TRBD2 | TRBJ2-1 | - | TRBV28 | CASSLWTSGYEQFF | TGTGCCAGCAGTTTATGGACTAGCGGGTATGAGCAGTTCTTC
- | TRBJ1-6 | few | TRBV5-1 | CASSLLVLGVSPLHF | TGCGCCAGCAGCTTGTTGGTCCTGGGGGTCTCACCCCTCCACTTT
- | TRBJ1-1 | - | TRBV7-8 | CASSLGGDTEAFF | TGTGCCAGCAGCTTGGGTGGGGACACTGAAGCTTTCTTT
TRBD2 | TRBJ2-1 | - | TRBV27 | CASSSYPSGAYNEQFF | TGTGCCAGCAGTTCATACCCTAGCGGGGCCTACAATGAGCAGTTCTTC
TRBD1 | TRBJ1-5 | - | TRBV6-6 | CASSPGQGQPQHF | TGTGCCAGCAGCCCCGGACAGGGACAGCCCCAGCATTTT
- | TRBJ2-2 | - | TRBV19 | CASKFGAGSNTGELFF | TGTGCCAGTAAATTTGGGGCGGGCTCGAACACCGGGGAGCTGTTTTTT
- | TRBJ2-2 | few | TRBV5-6 | CASSNPSVQGNTGELFF | TGTGCCAGCAGCAACCCGTCGGTACAGGGAAACACCGGGGAGCTGTTTTTT
- | TRBJ2-1 | once | TRBV19 | CASSGGLYNEQFF | TGTGCCAGTAGCGGGGGACTTTACAATGAGCAGTTCTTC
- | TRBJ1-5 | - | TRBV27 | CASSPNRVAGQPQHF | TGTGCCAGCAGTCCGAACAGGGTCGCGGGTCAGCCCCAGCATTTT
- | TRBJ2-3 | - | TRBV6-5 | CASRTPGGADTQYF | TGTGCCAGCAGGACCCCTGGTGGGGCAGATACGCAGTATTTT
- | TRBJ2-1 | - | TRBV19 | CASSTQTGDEQFF | TGTGCCAGTAGTACCCAGACAGGAGATGAGCAGTTCTTC
- | TRBJ2-3 | - | TRBV20-1 | CSARYTGTQYF | TGCAGTGCTAGATACACAGGTACGCAGTATTTT
TRBD2 | TRBJ2-1 | - | TRBV7-7 | CASSLTSSHNEQFF | TGTGCTAGCAGCTTGACTAGCAGCCACAATGAGCAGTTCTTC
TRBD2 | TRBJ2-1 | once | TRBV7-3 | CASSALGTSNYNEQFF | TGTGCCAGCAGCGCTCTGGGGACTAGCAATTACAATGAGCAGTTCTTC
- | TRBJ2-1 | - | TRBV4-3 | CASSRGGARIYNEQFF | TGCGCCAGCAGCCGCGGGGGCGCACGGATCTACAATGAGCAGTTCTTC
- | TRBJ2-7 | - | TRBV28 | CASRGSSSYEQYF | TGTGCCAGCAGGGGGTCTTCCTCCTACGAGCAGTACTTC
TRBD1 | TRBJ2-5 | - | TRBV7-2 | CASSARDRGEGTQYF | TGTGCCAGCAGCGCCCGGGACAGGGGGGAAGGGACCCAGTACTTC
TRBD1 | TRBJ1-1 | - | TRBV19 | CASQGGGGGGTEAFF | TGTGCCAGCCAAGGGGGCGGGGGAGGAGGAACTGAAGCTTTCTTT
- | TRBJ1-2 | few | TRBV29-1 | CSVTITGGYTF | TGCAGCGTTACGATCACAGGAGGCTACACCTTC
- | TRBJ2-6 | - | TRBV5-4 | CASSYTLQASGANVLTF | TGTGCCAGCAGCTACACACTACAGGCCTCTGGGGCCAACGTCCTGACTTTC
- | TRBJ2-1 | - | TRBV29-1 | CSAERYVSGPYNEQFF | TGCAGCGCTGAGCGGTACGTTAGCGGCCCCTACAATGAGCAGTTCTTC
- | TRBJ1-2 | - | TRBV27 | CASSSTVSGYTF | TGTGCCAGCAGTTCCACAGTGTCGGGCTACACCTTC
- | TRBJ2-3 | - | TRBV28 | CASSLPGASTDTQYF | TGTGCCAGCAGTTTACCGGGGGCTAGCACAGATACGCAGTATTTT
TRBD1 | TRBJ2-7 | - | TRBV5-1 | CASSFETGFYEQYF | TGCGCCAGCAGCTTTGAGACAGGGTTTTACGAGCAGTACTTC
TRBD2 | TRBJ2-2 | - | TRBV11-2 | CASSSRTSGRADYTGELFF | TGTGCCAGCAGCTCACGGACTAGCGGGAGGGCCGATTACACCGGGGAGCTGTTTTTT
TRBD2 | TRBJ2-7 | - | TRBV5-1 | CASSPGLAGGPGEQYF | TGCGCCAGCAGTCCGGGACTAGCGGGAGGGCCGGGGGAGCAGTACTTC
TRBD1 | TRBJ1-2 | - | TRBV30 | CAWRERDRGNYGYTF | TGTGCCTGGAGAGAAAGGGACAGGGGGAACTATGGCTACACCTTC
- | TRBJ2-7 | few | TRBV30 | CAWRRADYEQYF | TGTGCCTGGAGAAGGGCAGACTACGAGCAGTACTTC
- | TRBJ2-4 | - | TRBV9 | CASSPERGKNIQYF | TGTGCCAGCAGCCCCGAGAGGGGTAAAAACATTCAGTACTTC
- | TRBJ1-1 | medium-sized | TRBV15 | CATSRGQYTEAFF | TGTGCCACCAGCAGAGGTCAGTACACTGAAGCTTTCTTT